This T cell receptor beta chain was identified during a study of T cells in localized non-small cell lung cancer. Study outcomes and limitations: The study sequenced only one region of the tumor. As a result, intratumor heterogeneity could not be excluded and remains possible. An association was observed between higher blood T cell density and longer overall survival. Within adjacent lung there appeared a median 57 of the top 100 tumor clones.

Sequenced by immunoSEQ multiplex PCR; TCRdb stores in-frame clones only, minus some. The repertoire holds tens of thousands of clones, with 80% to 95% as singletons. By its share, this clone is medium-sized. Its antigen is unidentified. The CDR3 spans 14 residues. V shed 6 bases and J shed 7 bases, with 18 bases lying between them. CDR1 is LGHNA and CDR2 is YSLEER in the germline V gene. The source is a female donor older than 55 with stage II lung adenocarcinoma. The source was peripheral blood mononuclear cells, collected before any cancer treatment. V and J are TRBV4-3 and TRBJ1-2; a weak D match, TRBD1 (6 bases). The CDR3 is CASRPQGGSFGYTF. CDR3 coding DNA: TGCGCCAGCAGGCCACAGGGAGGGTCTTTTGGCTACACCTTC.